The rows below give T cell receptor beta chains drawn from one sample of a study of T-cell reconstitution after alpha-beta-depleted transplantation in children. TCRdb itself ran the PCR reads through MiXCR, one entry per CDR3 protein. The repertoire holds under 150,000 distinct CDR3 sequences, with roughly 10% as singletons. The source was PBMCs, mostly from graft donor cells, collected 180 days after TCRalphabeta/CD19-depleted stem cell transplant. Source of these receptors: a girl under three years old who had a stem cell transplant for combined immunodeficiency, so the T cells may come from the graft donor. CDR3s include the opening cysteine and the closing phenylalanine or tryptophan. Fields, in order: V gene, D gene, J gene, CDR3 protein. The D gene is left open where the match is weak.

>TRBV6-2/TRBV6-3|TRBD2|TRBJ2-1
CASSYDLRLAGGPASYNEQFF
>TRBV29-1|NA|TRBJ1-1
CSVEGGPEAPRAFF
>TRBV20-1|NA|TRBJ1-2
CSFTRTATNYGYTF
>TRBV20-1|NA|TRBJ2-3
CSASGEDTQYF
>TRBV27|NA|TRBJ1-1
CTSSWGQEAFF
>TRBV5-1|TRBD1|TRBJ2-1
CASTETGYISSYNEQFF
>TRBV12-3/TRBV12-4|TRBD2|TRBJ2-3
CASSFGGVPTDTQYF
>TRBV10-3|TRBD2|TRBJ2-7
CAISQLAGVLYEQYF
>TRBV20-1|TRBD2|TRBJ2-1
CSPGLAYNEQFF
>TRBV7-8|TRBD2|TRBJ2-3
CASSLWRERTDTQYF
>TRBV20-1|TRBD1|TRBJ2-7
CSARETGHEQYF
>TRBV19|TRBD1|TRBJ2-2
CASSIDRGLAGELFF
>TRBV25-1|TRBD1|TRBJ2-3
CASMRQGTPTDTQYF
>TRBV5-4|TRBD1|TRBJ1-2
CASSWDRHPYGYTF